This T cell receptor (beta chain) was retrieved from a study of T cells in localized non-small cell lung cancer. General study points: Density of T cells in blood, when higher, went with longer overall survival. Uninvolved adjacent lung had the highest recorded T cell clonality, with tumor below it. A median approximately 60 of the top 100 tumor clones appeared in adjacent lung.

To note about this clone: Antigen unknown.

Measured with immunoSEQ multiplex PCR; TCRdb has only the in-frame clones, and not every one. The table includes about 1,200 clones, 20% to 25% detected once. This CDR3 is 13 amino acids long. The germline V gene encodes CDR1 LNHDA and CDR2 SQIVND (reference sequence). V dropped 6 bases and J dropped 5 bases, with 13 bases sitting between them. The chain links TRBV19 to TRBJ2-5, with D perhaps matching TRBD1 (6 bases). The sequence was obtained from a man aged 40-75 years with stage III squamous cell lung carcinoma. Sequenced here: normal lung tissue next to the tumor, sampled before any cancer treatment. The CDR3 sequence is CASSQGRHETQYF. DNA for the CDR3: TGTGCCAGTAGCCAGGGGAGACATGAGACCCAGTACTTC.